This T cell receptor (beta chain) was sequenced for a study of blood T cell repertoires in COVID-19. Whole-study context: From the United States, Italy and Spain came samples of acute and convalescent COVID-19. The analysed material was cDNA or gDNA that came from T cells, B-cell-depleted T cells, or PBMCs.

With V trimmed by 7 bases and J by 4 bases, 6 bases remained unmatched. Germline V lookup: CDR1 KGHDR, CDR2 SFDVKD. This CDR3 region has 15 residues. This clone was observed once. TCRdb keeps only in-frame clones here, not all; method: immunoSEQ multiplex PCR. The table lists 250,000 to 300,000 clones, roughly 91% of them singletons, with about 2.3% in the top ten. Those who participated ranged in age from roughly 18 to 90 years and resided in about two dozen US areas. The sequenced sample consisted of PBMCs or T cells enriched from blood (not recorded which). The chain is built from TRBV24-1 and TRBJ1-2, with 12 bases identical to TRBD1. The source is a woman aged 40 to 49 with acute COVID-19. This chain's CDR3 is CATSRGQGASYGYTF. As DNA, the CDR3 is TGTGCCACCAGCCGGGGACAGGGGGCTAGCTATGGCTACACCTTC.